This T cell receptor beta chain originates from a study of cytomegalovirus exposure and HLA in healthy donors. PCR used 60 Vbeta primers and 13 Jbeta primers. The method was immunoSEQ multiplex PCR; TCRdb's version includes in-frame clones alone and lacks a portion of them. The sample gives around 170,000 clones, approximately 80% of which show up once; more than 0.45% is in the top ten. The length of the CDR3 is 15 residues. Germline V gives CDR1 SGHRS, CDR2 YFSETQ. J lost 2 bases, V lost 3 bases, and 5 bases had no gene match. This clone came up once. The specimen was PBMCs. V is TRBV5-1 and J is TRBJ2-7, with 10 bases aligning to TRBD1. The receptor's source is a woman aged 45-59 years in good health and CMV-seronegative. The CDR3 DNA follows: TGCGCCAGCAGCTCCACCGGGACAGGGGCCTACGAGCAGTACTTC. This codes for CASSSTGTGAYEQYF.